The clone carrying this T cell receptor (beta chain) was seen only a few times. The antigen is not known. The data were taken from a study of beta chain features in type 1 diabetes. The CDR3 contains 14 residues. Trimming took 4 bases from V and 2 from J; bases not matched to a gene: 3. The V gene's germline CDR1 is SGHAT and CDR2 FQNNGV. Study-level points and caveats: Across all four CD4+ subsets, people with type 1 diabetes showed modestly shorter TCRB CDR3s. The naive, central memory and Treg TCRB repertoires showed an apparent similarity that was greater among patients than among healthy donors.

What was sequenced were expressed TCRB transcripts, since all of the isolated RNA had been reverse transcribed. Profiled with immunoSEQ multiplex PCR; TCRdb holds only in-frame clones, not every one. The sample shows roughly 330,000 clones, around an eighth of them seen only once. The specimen sequenced was naive CD4+ T cells from blood. The clonotype comes from a woman aged 18-30 years with type 1 diabetes. V usage is TRBV11-2 and J usage is TRBJ2-7; 9 nucleotides align to TRBD2. The CDR3 sequence is CASSSAGGPYEQYF. In DNA, the CDR3 is TGTGCCAGCAGCTCAGCGGGAGGTCCCTACGAGCAGTACTTC.